The entry below describes one T cell receptor beta chain. The V gene end was trimmed by 1 base and the J gene end by 4 bases; junction bases not matched to a gene: 4. Looked up from germline, CDR1 is SGHDT and CDR2 is YYEEEE. CDR3 length: 14 residues. The data were taken from a study of ipilimumab plus nivolumab after autologous stem cell transplantation. Turning to the study itself: Both relapsed and primary refractory DLBCL were included.

Patients got ipilimumab 1 mg/kg beginning 14 to 28 days post-transplant. Patients got 3 mg/kg IV nivolumab weeks 1, 4, 7, 10, then biweekly through week 26. This table comes from immunoSEQ multiplex PCR, and its TCRdb copy is limited to in-frame clones, with some not included. The sample lists 15,000 to 20,000 clones; approximately 75% were seen once. Here the sequenced sample was PBMCs, taken in a trial of ipilimumab plus nivolumab as post-transplant consolidation. This sequence joins TRBV5-6 and TRBJ1-2, with 7 bases lining up with TRBD1. The receptor's source is a male donor with diffuse large B-cell lymphoma. The CDR3 loop is CASSLLGQVYGYTF. The CDR3 DNA reads as TGTGCCAGCAGCTTGCTCGGACAGGTCTATGGCTACACCTTC.